This TCR beta chain was captured by sequencing in a study of circulating and synovial CD4+ cells in juvenile arthritis. Findings and caveats of the study: These repertoires were less diverse than bulk blood CD4 repertoires. The pathogenic-like versus bulk T cell difference escaped Vbeta family analysis.

The table came from immunoSEQ multiplex PCR; TCRdb's copy has only in-frame clones and leaves some out. The repertoire holds under 40,000 clones, with 93% as singletons. Germline V CDR1 and CDR2: SEHNR, FQNEAQ (reference sequence). There are 17 residues in the CDR3. V was cut by 0 bases and J by 0 bases, with 12 bases left in between. Comment on this clone: Its antigen is not identified.

Patients with active juvenile idiopathic arthritis donated these samples. The origin of this receptor is a human donor with juvenile idiopathic arthritis. Material for sequencing was CD4+ T cells from blood. The chain combines TRBV7-9 with TRBJ1-5; weak D call: TRBD1 (5 bases). DNA of the CDR3: TGTGCCAGCAGCTTAGCTCTAGACAGCTATAGCAATCAGCCCCAGCATTTT. This sequence encodes CASSLALDSYSNQPQHF.